Here is one T cell receptor (beta chain) with its context. CDR1 is GTSNPN and CDR2 is SVGIG in the germline V gene (reference sequence). Trimming removed 0 bases from V and 5 bases from J; junction bases left unmatched: 7. CDR3 length: 14 amino acids. The sample comes from a study of cytomegalovirus exposure and HLA in healthy donors. The PCR made use of 60 Vbeta and 13 Jbeta primers. TCRdb's copy holds only in-frame clones and misses some; the assay was immunoSEQ multiplex PCR. The table records some 93,000 clones, 82% of them present only once. The material sequenced was PBMCs. This chain uses TRBV30 with TRBJ2-7, with 7 bases fitting TRBD2. This clonotype originated in a man in his fifties or sixties in good health and CMV-seronegative. The CDR3 DNA reads TGTGCCTGGAGTGTACGCGGGGGTGCCCACGAGCAGTACTTC. Its protein product is CAWSVRGGAHEQYF.